A selection of T cell receptor beta chains follows, all from one sample in a study of blood T cell repertoires in COVID-19. Sequenced by immunoSEQ multiplex PCR; TCRdb stores in-frame clones only, minus some. The table records about 110,000 clones, approximately 88% of them present only once. Material for sequencing was peripheral blood. These receptors were obtained from a woman in her seventies with acute or convalescent COVID-19. CDR3s include the opening cysteine and the closing phenylalanine or tryptophan. D genes are given only for firm matches. The size field is filled for only some rows; it gives once, few, many or a size class.

V gene: TRBV2
CDR3 length: 13
clone size: NA
J gene: TRBJ2-1
D gene: NA
CDR3 DNA: TGTGCCAGCAGACTAAGGGGGGGTGATGAGCAGTTCTTC
CDR3 protein: CASRLRGGDEQFF

V gene: TRBV19
CDR3 length: 15
clone size: NA
J gene: TRBJ1-5
D gene: TRBD1
CDR3 DNA: TGTGCCAGTAGTATGGGGACAGGGTCATATCAGCCCCAGCATTTT
CDR3 protein: CASSMGTGSYQPQHF

V gene: TRBV28
CDR3 length: 12
clone size: few
J gene: TRBJ2-1
D gene: TRBD2
CDR3 DNA: TGTGCCAGCAGTTCCGGGACTAGCGGAAAGTTCTTC
CDR3 protein: CASSSGTSGKFF

V gene: TRBV19
CDR3 length: 13
clone size: NA
J gene: TRBJ1-5
D gene: NA
CDR3 DNA: TGTGCCAGTAGTCGGACAGCCGATCAGCCCCAGCATTTT
CDR3 protein: CASSRTADQPQHF

V gene: TRBV7-7
CDR3 length: 16
clone size: NA
J gene: TRBJ1-2
D gene: NA
CDR3 DNA: TGTGCCAGCAGCGTACCTATCGACCAGGCCCCATATGGCTACACCTTC
CDR3 protein: CASSVPIDQAPYGYTF

V gene: TRBV6-6
CDR3 length: 15
clone size: NA
J gene: TRBJ1-1
D gene: TRBD1
CDR3 DNA: TGTGCCAGCAGTTACGGGGGCCCAGGGGGCACTGAAGCTTTCTTT
CDR3 protein: CASSYGGPGGTEAFF

V gene: TRBV5-1
CDR3 length: 16
clone size: few
J gene: TRBJ2-7
D gene: NA
CDR3 DNA: TGCGCCAGCAGCTTGGGGGCGGGCAACCCCTCCTACGAGCAGTACTTC
CDR3 protein: CASSLGAGNPSYEQYF

V gene: TRBV19
CDR3 length: 16
clone size: NA
J gene: TRBJ1-5
D gene: TRBD1
CDR3 DNA: TGTGCCAGTAGTGGTCGGACAGGGGGAGGTAATCAGCCCCAGCATTTT
CDR3 protein: CASSGRTGGGNQPQHF

V gene: TRBV5-8
CDR3 length: 15
clone size: NA
J gene: TRBJ1-4
D gene: TRBD1
CDR3 DNA: TGTGCCAGCAGCTTCTTGGGACAGTGGGATGAAAAACTGTTTTTT
CDR3 protein: CASSFLGQWDEKLFF

V gene: TRBV6-5
CDR3 length: 14
clone size: once
J gene: TRBJ2-7
D gene: NA
CDR3 DNA: TGTGCCAGCTCACCGGGAGTATGGTCCTACGAGCAGTACTTC
CDR3 protein: CASSPGVWSYEQYF

V gene: TRBV2
CDR3 length: 15
clone size: once
J gene: TRBJ2-1
D gene: TRBD1
CDR3 DNA: TGTGCCAGCCGCCGCCAAGGACAGGGGGCTGATGAGCAGTTCTTC
CDR3 protein: CASRRQGQGADEQFF

V gene: TRBV19
CDR3 length: 19
clone size: NA
J gene: TRBJ2-6
D gene: TRBD1
CDR3 DNA: TGTGCCAGTAGTACCGACGGTGGACAGGGAACCACTGGGGCCAACGTCCTGACTTTC
CDR3 protein: CASSTDGGQGTTGANVLTF

V gene: TRBV29-1
CDR3 length: 12
clone size: NA
J gene: TRBJ2-1
D gene: NA
CDR3 DNA: TGCAGCGACCGGGTCCCTGGGAATGAGCAGTTCTTC
CDR3 protein: CSDRVPGNEQFF

V gene: TRBV2
CDR3 length: 15
clone size: few
J gene: TRBJ2-1
D gene: TRBD2
CDR3 DNA: TGTGCCAGCAGGGGGACTAGCGGGAGCTACAATGAGCAGTTCTTC
CDR3 protein: CASRGTSGSYNEQFF

V gene: TRBV12-3/TRBV12-4
CDR3 length: 12
clone size: NA
J gene: TRBJ1-5
D gene: NA
CDR3 DNA: TGTGCCAGCAGCATCAGGGGTCAGCCCCAGCATTTT
CDR3 protein: CASSIRGQPQHF

V gene: TRBV19
CDR3 length: 17
clone size: NA
J gene: TRBJ1-1
D gene: TRBD1
CDR3 DNA: TGTGCCAGTAGTAAAGGGACAGGGCGGTTAATGAACACTGAAGCTTTCTTT
CDR3 protein: CASSKGTGRLMNTEAFF

V gene: TRBV5-1
CDR3 length: 15
clone size: NA
J gene: TRBJ1-3
D gene: TRBD1
CDR3 DNA: TGCGCCAGCAGCTGGGGACAGTCCGCTGGAAACACCATATATTTT
CDR3 protein: CASSWGQSAGNTIYF

V gene: TRBV6-4
CDR3 length: 14
clone size: NA
J gene: TRBJ1-6
D gene: NA
CDR3 DNA: TGTGCCAGCAGTGCCGTATCTGATAATTCACCCCTCCACTTT
CDR3 protein: CASSAVSDNSPLHF

V gene: TRBV6-1
CDR3 length: 15
clone size: NA
J gene: TRBJ2-5
D gene: TRBD2
CDR3 DNA: TGTGCCAGCAGTGAAAGCGGGGGCAGGGAGGAGACCCAGTACTTC
CDR3 protein: CASSESGGREETQYF

V gene: TRBV23-1
CDR3 length: 16
clone size: NA
J gene: TRBJ2-2
D gene: TRBD2
CDR3 DNA: TGCGCCAGCAGTCAATCAGCGGGGGTTATCGTCGGGGAGCTGTTTTTT
CDR3 protein: CASSQSAGVIVGELFF

V gene: TRBV11-2
CDR3 length: 12
clone size: NA
J gene: TRBJ1-1
D gene: NA
CDR3 DNA: TGTGCCAGCAGCTGGGGCTTAACTGAAGCTTTCTTT
CDR3 protein: CASSWGLTEAFF

V gene: TRBV9
CDR3 length: 14
clone size: NA
J gene: TRBJ2-1
D gene: TRBD1
CDR3 DNA: TGTGCCAGCAGCACGGGACAGGGTTGGAATGAGCAGTTCTTC
CDR3 protein: CASSTGQGWNEQFF

V gene: TRBV6-6
CDR3 length: 13
clone size: NA
J gene: TRBJ2-5
D gene: NA
CDR3 DNA: TGTGCCAGCAGTTACGGCGGCGGCGAGACCCAGTACTTC
CDR3 protein: CASSYGGGETQYF

V gene: TRBV7-8
CDR3 length: 14
clone size: NA
J gene: TRBJ1-1
D gene: NA
CDR3 DNA: TGTGCCAGCAGCTTCAGGGCAGGGAACACTGAAGCTTTCTTT
CDR3 protein: CASSFRAGNTEAFF

V gene: TRBV28
CDR3 length: 16
clone size: NA
J gene: TRBJ2-1
D gene: TRBD2
CDR3 DNA: TGTGCCAGCAGTTTATCGACTAGCGGTCGGAGAGCTGAGCAGTTCTTC
CDR3 protein: CASSLSTSGRRAEQFF

V gene: TRBV28
CDR3 length: 12
clone size: NA
J gene: TRBJ2-5
D gene: NA
CDR3 DNA: TGTGCCAGCACCTTTACAGGTCTCACCCAGTACTTC
CDR3 protein: CASTFTGLTQYF

V gene: TRBV25-1
CDR3 length: 14
clone size: once
J gene: TRBJ2-7
D gene: NA
CDR3 DNA: TGTGCCAGCAGTGCCCTACTAGTTCCCTACGAGCAGTACTTC
CDR3 protein: CASSALLVPYEQYF

V gene: TRBV2
CDR3 length: 15
clone size: once
J gene: TRBJ2-2
D gene: TRBD1
CDR3 DNA: TGTGCCAGCAGTTCGGACAGGGTTGGCACCGGGGAGCTGTTTTTT
CDR3 protein: CASSSDRVGTGELFF

V gene: TRBV3-1/TRBV3-2
CDR3 length: 16
clone size: NA
J gene: TRBJ2-2
D gene: TRBD2
CDR3 DNA: TGTGCCAGCAGCCAAGTCTTGACTAGCGGTACCGGGGAGCTGTTTTTT
CDR3 protein: CASSQVLTSGTGELFF

V gene: TRBV28
CDR3 length: 16
clone size: NA
J gene: TRBJ1-5
D gene: NA
CDR3 DNA: TGTGCCAGCAGTTTATTAGCAGGGTCTAGCAATCAGCCCCAGCATTTT
CDR3 protein: CASSLLAGSSNQPQHF

V gene: TRBV10-3
CDR3 length: 17
clone size: NA
J gene: TRBJ2-1
D gene: TRBD2
CDR3 DNA: TGTGCCATCTCCGGGACTAGCGGGTTTAGCTCCTACAATGAGCAGTTCTTC
CDR3 protein: CAISGTSGFSSYNEQFF

V gene: TRBV11-2
CDR3 length: 15
clone size: NA
J gene: TRBJ1-2
D gene: NA
CDR3 DNA: TGTGCCAGCAGCTTCCAGGGGAAGAACATATGGGGCTACACCTTC
CDR3 protein: CASSFQGKNIWGYTF

V gene: TRBV9
CDR3 length: 13
clone size: NA
J gene: TRBJ2-7
D gene: NA
CDR3 DNA: TGTGCCAGCAGCGTAGAGGTGGGGAGCGAGCAGTACTTC
CDR3 protein: CASSVEVGSEQYF

V gene: TRBV3-1/TRBV3-2
CDR3 length: 13
clone size: NA
J gene: TRBJ2-7
D gene: TRBD2
CDR3 DNA: TGTGCCAGCAGGCTAGCGGGAGCCTACGAGCAGTACTTC
CDR3 protein: CASRLAGAYEQYF

V gene: TRBV19
CDR3 length: 16
clone size: NA
J gene: TRBJ2-4
D gene: NA
CDR3 DNA: TGTGCCAGTACCACAGGACACGGTTTAGCCAAAAACATTCAGTACTTC
CDR3 protein: CASTTGHGLAKNIQYF

V gene: TRBV6-5
CDR3 length: 16
clone size: NA
J gene: TRBJ2-5
D gene: NA
CDR3 DNA: TGTGCCAGCAGTTACTACTCGGCAGGCGACCAAGAGACCCAGTACTTC
CDR3 protein: CASSYYSAGDQETQYF

V gene: TRBV15
CDR3 length: 15
clone size: NA
J gene: TRBJ2-5
D gene: TRBD1
CDR3 DNA: TGTGCCACCAGCAGGGACAGGGGGTCTCAAGAGACCCAGTACTTC
CDR3 protein: CATSRDRGSQETQYF

V gene: TRBV29-1
CDR3 length: 14
clone size: NA
J gene: TRBJ1-5
D gene: NA
CDR3 DNA: TGCAGCGTTGCCGAGGGAAATAGCAATCAGCCCCAGCATTTT
CDR3 protein: CSVAEGNSNQPQHF

V gene: TRBV6-7
CDR3 length: 15
clone size: once
J gene: TRBJ1-5
D gene: NA
CDR3 DNA: TGTGCCAGCAGTTACCCGGACCCGGGCGGGCAGCCCCAGCATTTT
CDR3 protein: CASSYPDPGGQPQHF

V gene: TRBV5-6
CDR3 length: 13
clone size: few
J gene: TRBJ2-7
D gene: NA
CDR3 DNA: TGTGCCAGCAGCTTGGTGGACAGCTACGAGCAGTACTTC
CDR3 protein: CASSLVDSYEQYF

V gene: TRBV4-2
CDR3 length: 14
clone size: NA
J gene: TRBJ1-2
D gene: NA
CDR3 DNA: TGTGCCAGCAGCCCGGCAGGGCAGTTCTATGGCTACACCTTC
CDR3 protein: CASSPAGQFYGYTF

V gene: TRBV19
CDR3 length: 13
clone size: NA
J gene: TRBJ2-4
D gene: TRBD1
CDR3 DNA: TGTGCCAGCGGACAGGGTGCCAAAAACATTCAGTACTTC
CDR3 protein: CASGQGAKNIQYF

V gene: TRBV7-9
CDR3 length: 14
clone size: NA
J gene: TRBJ1-4
D gene: NA
CDR3 DNA: TGTGCCAGCAGAAGGGAGGGGCCGTTTGAAAAACTGTTTTTT
CDR3 protein: CASRREGPFEKLFF

V gene: TRBV23-1
CDR3 length: 15
clone size: NA
J gene: TRBJ1-2
D gene: NA
CDR3 DNA: TGCGCCAGCAGTCAATCGGAGGAGGGTCAGTATGGCTACACCTTC
CDR3 protein: CASSQSEEGQYGYTF

V gene: TRBV6-6
CDR3 length: 15
clone size: once
J gene: TRBJ2-7
D gene: TRBD1
CDR3 DNA: TGTGCCAGCAGTTACGTCGGACAGGGTACCTACGAGCAGTACTTC
CDR3 protein: CASSYVGQGTYEQYF

V gene: TRBV30
CDR3 length: 14
clone size: few
J gene: TRBJ1-1
D gene: NA
CDR3 DNA: TGTGCCGCATCCCGGACACGAATAAACACTGAAGCTTTCTTT
CDR3 protein: CAASRTRINTEAFF

V gene: TRBV21-1
CDR3 length: 13
clone size: NA
J gene: TRBJ2-5
D gene: NA
CDR3 DNA: TGTGCCAGCAGCCCGCAGGGGAAAGAGACCCAGTACTTC
CDR3 protein: CASSPQGKETQYF

V gene: TRBV6-5
CDR3 length: 14
clone size: NA
J gene: TRBJ1-5
D gene: NA
CDR3 DNA: TGTGCCAGCAGCTCCGGGGGGAGCAATCAGCCCCAGCATTTT
CDR3 protein: CASSSGGSNQPQHF